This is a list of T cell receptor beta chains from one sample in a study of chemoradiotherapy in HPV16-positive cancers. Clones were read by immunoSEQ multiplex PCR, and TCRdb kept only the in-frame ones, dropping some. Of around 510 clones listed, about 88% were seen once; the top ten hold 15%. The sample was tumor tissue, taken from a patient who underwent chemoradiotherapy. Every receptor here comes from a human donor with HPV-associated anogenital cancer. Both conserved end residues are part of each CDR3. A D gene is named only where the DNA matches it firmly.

CDR3aa: CASSLATGETEAFF
CDR3nt: TGTGCCAGCAGCTTAGCTACAGGGGAAACTGAAGCTTTCTTT
j_gene: TRBJ1-1
len: 14
d_gene: TRBD1
v_gene: TRBV7-9

CDR3aa: CASSEDRVPYEQYF
CDR3nt: TGCGCCAGCAGCGAGGACAGGGTTCCCTACGAGCAGTACTTC
j_gene: TRBJ2-7
len: 14
d_gene: TRBD1
v_gene: TRBV5-1

CDR3aa: CASSLGSGTEAFF
CDR3nt: TGTGCCAGCAGCTTAGGCTCGGGCACTGAAGCTTTCTTT
j_gene: TRBJ1-1
len: 13
d_gene: -
v_gene: TRBV11-2

CDR3aa: CASSVGWGRHEQYF
CDR3nt: TGTGCCAGCAGCGTAGGGTGGGGGAGGCACGAGCAGTACTTC
j_gene: TRBJ2-7
len: 14
d_gene: -
v_gene: TRBV9

CDR3aa: CASSLKGADARQPQHF
CDR3nt: TGTGCCAGCAGCTTAAAGGGGGCAGACGCACGACAGCCCCAGCATTTT
j_gene: TRBJ1-5
len: 16
d_gene: TRBD1
v_gene: TRBV11-3

CDR3aa: CASSIEGYTGELFF
CDR3nt: TGTGCCAGTAGTATAGAGGGCTATACCGGGGAGCTGTTTTTT
j_gene: TRBJ2-2
len: 14
d_gene: -
v_gene: TRBV19

CDR3aa: CASSVGGEAYNEQFF
CDR3nt: TGTGCCAGCAGTGTTGGCGGGGAGGCCTACAATGAGCAGTTCTTC
j_gene: TRBJ2-1
len: 15
d_gene: -
v_gene: TRBV2

CDR3aa: CASSSPGLGEQFF
CDR3nt: TGTGCCAGCAGTTCTCCGGGACTTGGTGAGCAGTTCTTC
j_gene: TRBJ2-1
len: 13
d_gene: -
v_gene: TRBV6-6

CDR3aa: CASSQDSSRNSPLHF
CDR3nt: TGCGCCAGCAGCCAGGACAGTTCGCGGAATTCACCCCTCCACTTT
j_gene: TRBJ1-6
len: 15
d_gene: -
v_gene: TRBV4-3

CDR3aa: CASSVMRGDTQYF
CDR3nt: TGTGCCAGCAGCGTTATGAGGGGAGATACGCAGTATTTT
j_gene: TRBJ2-3
len: 13
d_gene: -
v_gene: TRBV5-5

CDR3aa: CASTLTGTLAPGNQPQHF
CDR3nt: TGTGCCAGCACCTTGACTGGGACGCTGGCACCTGGCAATCAGCCCCAGCATTTT
j_gene: TRBJ1-5
len: 18
d_gene: -
v_gene: TRBV28

CDR3aa: CASLIGYGAHLGGTEAFF
CDR3nt: TGTGCCAGCCTGATCGGCTATGGGGCACACTTGGGGGGCACTGAAGCTTTCTTT
j_gene: TRBJ1-1
len: 18
d_gene: -
v_gene: TRBV2

CDR3aa: CASSPQVIISGANVLTF
CDR3nt: TGTGCCAGCTCACCACAGGTTATTATCTCTGGGGCCAACGTCCTGACTTTC
j_gene: TRBJ2-6
len: 17
d_gene: -
v_gene: TRBV18

CDR3aa: CASSTGTAEGYTF
CDR3nt: TGTGCCAGCAGTACCGGGACAGCCGAAGGCTACACCTTC
j_gene: TRBJ1-2
len: 13
d_gene: TRBD1
v_gene: TRBV5-6

CDR3aa: CASSMMGGAGELFF
CDR3nt: TGTGCCAGTAGTATGATGGGGGGCGCCGGGGAGCTGTTTTTT
j_gene: TRBJ2-2
len: 14
d_gene: -
v_gene: TRBV19

CDR3aa: CAGITGVESPLHF
CDR3nt: TGTGCCGGAATAACAGGGGTAGAATCACCCCTCCACTTT
j_gene: TRBJ1-6
len: 13
d_gene: TRBD1
v_gene: TRBV30

CDR3aa: CASTGIPDRTFF
CDR3nt: TGTGCCAGCACCGGAATCCCGGATCGAACTTTCTTT
j_gene: TRBJ1-1
len: 12
d_gene: -
v_gene: TRBV6-1

CDR3aa: CASSRPGQQETQYF
CDR3nt: TGTGCCAGCAGCCGGCCGGGACAGCAAGAGACCCAGTACTTC
j_gene: TRBJ2-5
len: 14
d_gene: TRBD1
v_gene: TRBV5-4

CDR3aa: CATIPPGRYEQYF
CDR3nt: TGTGCCACCATCCCCCCGGGGCGGTACGAGCAGTACTTC
j_gene: TRBJ2-7
len: 13
d_gene: -
v_gene: TRBV6-6

CDR3aa: CASSLRGRYYGYTF
CDR3nt: TGTGCCAGCAGTTTGCGGGGGAGGTATTACGGCTACACCTTC
j_gene: TRBJ1-2
len: 14
d_gene: -
v_gene: TRBV28

CDR3aa: CASSLSPAHEQYF
CDR3nt: TGCGCCAGCAGCCTCTCCCCTGCCCACGAGCAGTACTTC
j_gene: TRBJ2-7
len: 13
d_gene: -
v_gene: TRBV4-1

CDR3aa: CASSSSQGARTEAFF
CDR3nt: TGTGCCAGCAGCTCATCTCAGGGGGCGCGGACTGAAGCTTTCTTT
j_gene: TRBJ1-1
len: 15
d_gene: TRBD1
v_gene: TRBV7-3

CDR3aa: CASSPGGVETQYF
CDR3nt: TGTGCCAGCAGCCCAGGGGGGGTAGAGACCCAGTACTTC
j_gene: TRBJ2-5
len: 13
d_gene: -
v_gene: TRBV7-9

CDR3aa: CARTEGRGAGDEQYF
CDR3nt: TGTGCCAGGACAGAGGGGAGAGGGGCTGGGGACGAGCAGTACTTC
j_gene: TRBJ2-7
len: 15
d_gene: -
v_gene: TRBV27

CDR3aa: CASQGQGGEKLFF
CDR3nt: TGTGCCAGCCAAGGACAGGGTGGTGAAAAACTGTTTTTT
j_gene: TRBJ1-4
len: 13
d_gene: TRBD1
v_gene: TRBV9

CDR3aa: CATSREEGDGYTF
CDR3nt: TGTGCCACCAGCAGAGAAGAGGGGGATGGCTACACCTTC
j_gene: TRBJ1-2
len: 13
d_gene: -
v_gene: TRBV15

CDR3aa: CASSLGLAGFRETQYF
CDR3nt: TGTGCCAGCAGCCTGGGTCTAGCGGGGTTCCGGGAGACCCAGTACTTC
j_gene: TRBJ2-5
len: 16
d_gene: TRBD2
v_gene: TRBV7-2